This TCR beta chain was sequenced during a study of human T cells and chemical hapten exposure. Study in general: Patients, mostly women, had alopecia areata, alopecia totalis or alopecia universalis.

Stated time point: patch test 1, 2 weeks after DPC sensitization. Treatment defined: therapeutic diphenylcyclopropenone sensitization with weekly scalp DPC. The drawing of blood occurred before each patch test was applied. Germline CDR1 and CDR2: MGHDK and SYGVNS. This CDR3 has 15 residues. Germline trimming cut 6 bases from V and 2 bases from J; bases unmatched to any gene: 5. From the RACE reads, TCRdb called clonotypes with MiXCR, one entry per CDR3 protein. The sample has 150,000 to 200,000 distinct CDR3 sequences, around 15% seen once. The chain combines TRBV25-1 with TRBJ2-2; 8 bases fit TRBD1. Material: whole blood, obtained in connection with sensitization to the hapten diphenylcyclopropenone (DPC). The receptor was derived from a woman in her 30s with alopecia areata. Some clones in this sample may be carry-over from other donors' samples. The CDR3: CASRRDRGNTGELFF. As DNA, the CDR3 is TGTGCCAGCAGAAGAGACAGGGGAAACACCGGGGAGCTGTTTTTT.